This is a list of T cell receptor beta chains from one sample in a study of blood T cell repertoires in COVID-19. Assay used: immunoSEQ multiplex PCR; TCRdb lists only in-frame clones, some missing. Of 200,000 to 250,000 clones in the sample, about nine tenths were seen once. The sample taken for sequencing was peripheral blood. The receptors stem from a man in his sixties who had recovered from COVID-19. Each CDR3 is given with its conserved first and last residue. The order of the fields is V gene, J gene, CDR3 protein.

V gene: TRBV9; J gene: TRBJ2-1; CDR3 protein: CASSVTGQGGHEQFF
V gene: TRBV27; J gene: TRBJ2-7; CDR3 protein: CASSPSAGTGGVYEQYF
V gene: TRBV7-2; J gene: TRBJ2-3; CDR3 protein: CASSFPPLALPSTDTQYF
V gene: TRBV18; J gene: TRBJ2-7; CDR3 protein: CASSQLGQGDEQYF
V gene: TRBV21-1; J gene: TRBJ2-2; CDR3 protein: CASSGGDTGELFF
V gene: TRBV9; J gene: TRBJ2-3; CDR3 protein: CASSVGSSGFTDTQYF
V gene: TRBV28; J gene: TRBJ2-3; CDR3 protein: CAIRRGNTDTQYF
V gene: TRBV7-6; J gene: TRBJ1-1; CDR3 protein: CASSEQILNTEAFF
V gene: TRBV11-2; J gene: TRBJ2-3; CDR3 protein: CASTYTAGADTQYF
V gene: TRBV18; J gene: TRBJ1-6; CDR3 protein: CASSPARESPLHF
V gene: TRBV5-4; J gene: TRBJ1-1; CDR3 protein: CASSSELLNTEAFF
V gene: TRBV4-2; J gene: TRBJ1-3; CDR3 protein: CASSPPSAGSGNTIYF
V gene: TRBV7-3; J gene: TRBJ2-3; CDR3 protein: CASSSQSTDTQYF